These T cell receptor beta chains were read from a single sample in a study of cytomegalovirus exposure and HLA in healthy donors. The repertoire was sequenced with immunoSEQ multiplex PCR; TCRdb's copy has only in-frame clones and lacks some. Here the sample spans about 180,000 clones, over 70% being singletons. Sequencing was done on a sample of PBMCs. The receptors here all came from a male donor in good health and CMV-seronegative. Both conserved end residues are part of each CDR3. The D gene is left open where the match is weak. A row's size may be missing; if present it is once, few, many or a size class.

j_call | clone_size | d_call | v_call | cdr3_aa | cdr3_nt
TRBJ2-1 | few | NA | TRBV23-1 | CASSHPPRVSYNEQFF | TGCGCCAGCAGTCATCCACCCAGGGTCTCCTACAATGAGCAGTTCTTC
TRBJ2-1 | NA | NA | TRBV21-1 | CASSWDRGRYNEQFF | TGTGCCAGCAGCTGGGACAGGGGTAGATACAATGAGCAGTTCTTC
TRBJ2-2 | NA | TRBD2 | TRBV7-3 | CASSPRVAGGPSGELFF | TGTGCCAGCAGCCCCAGGGTTGCGGGGGGGCCCTCCGGGGAGCTGTTTTTT
TRBJ1-6 | NA | NA | TRBV5-1 | CASSSDNAYNSPLHF | TGCGCCAGCAGCTCGGACAATGCCTATAATTCACCCCTCCACTTT
TRBJ1-5 | NA | TRBD1 | TRBV19 | CASSIIGQGNQPQHF | TGTGCCAGTAGTATAATCGGACAGGGGAATCAGCCCCAGCATTTT
TRBJ1-6 | few | NA | TRBV6-6 | CASSYSGGSSPLHF | TGTGCCAGCAGTTACTCGGGGGGAAGTTCACCCCTCCACTTT
TRBJ1-5 | once | NA | TRBV18 | CASSPQGQGYSNQPQHF | TGTGCCAGCTCACCACAGGGGCAGGGATATAGCAATCAGCCCCAGCATTTT
TRBJ1-5 | NA | TRBD1 | TRBV19 | CASSIDLGQDHYSNQPQHF | TGTGCCAGTAGTATAGATTTAGGACAGGATCACTATAGCAATCAGCCCCAGCATTTT
TRBJ2-3 | NA | NA | TRBV19 | CASSPGTDTQYF | TGTGCCAGTAGTCCCGGCACAGATACGCAGTATTTT
TRBJ1-5 | NA | NA | TRBV4-1 | CASSQEGLLLGSNQPQHF | TGCGCCAGCAGCCAGGAGGGCCTCTTGTTAGGTTCTAATCAGCCCCAGCATTTT
TRBJ2-2 | once | TRBD2 | TRBV4-1 | CASSQDHWRGGTGELFF | TGCGCCAGCAGCCAAGATCATTGGCGGGGGGGGACCGGGGAGCTGTTTTTT
TRBJ2-1 | NA | TRBD2 | TRBV28 | CASSIGTSDSYNEQFF | TGTGCCAGCAGTATTGGGACTAGCGACTCCTACAATGAGCAGTTCTTC
TRBJ2-1 | NA | NA | TRBV5-1 | CASSLVSGSSYNEQFF | TGCGCCAGCAGCTTGGTTAGCGGAAGCTCCTACAATGAGCAGTTCTTC
TRBJ2-7 | NA | TRBD2 | TRBV28 | CASRNPGLAGNNDEQYF | TGTGCCAGCAGAAACCCGGGACTAGCGGGCAATAACGACGAGCAGTACTTC
TRBJ1-6 | NA | NA | TRBV5-1 | CASSLDGKTGGLFHF | TGCGCCAGCAGCTTGGATGGAAAGACAGGCGGATTATTCCACTTT
TRBJ2-1 | NA | TRBD2 | TRBV28 | CASSLRVGAGAHNEQFF | TGTGCCAGCAGTTTGAGGGTTGGGGCGGGAGCCCACAATGAGCAGTTCTTC
TRBJ1-6 | NA | TRBD1 | TRBV2 | CASSADREVYSPLHF | TGTGCCAGCAGTGCGGACAGGGAAGTCTATTCACCCCTCCACTTT
TRBJ1-1 | NA | NA | TRBV7-9 | CASTVKRLGLGENTEAFF | TGTGCCAGCACCGTAAAGAGATTGGGGCTCGGAGAGAACACTGAAGCTTTCTTT
TRBJ1-5 | NA | TRBD1 | TRBV30 | CAWSAGTAFLPQHF | TGTGCCTGGAGTGCTGGGACAGCGTTTTTGCCCCAGCATTTT
TRBJ2-7 | NA | NA | TRBV18 | CASSPGLAFYEQYF | TGTGCCAGCTCACCCGGGCTAGCGTTCTACGAGCAGTACTTC
TRBJ2-7 | NA | NA | TRBV14 | CASSPLLSGHEQYF | TGTGCCAGCAGCCCCTTATTGAGCGGGCACGAGCAGTACTTC
TRBJ1-5 | once | TRBD1 | TRBV19 | CASTLRGSQGNSNQPQHF | TGTGCCAGTACCCTCAGGGGGTCACAGGGAAATAGCAATCAGCCCCAGCATTTT
TRBJ2-1 | NA | TRBD2 | TRBV30 | CAWSVASGSSYNEQFF | TGTGCCTGGAGTGTGGCTAGCGGAAGCTCCTACAATGAGCAGTTCTTC
TRBJ2-7 | NA | NA | TRBV7-6 | CASSLSQGREQYF | TGTGCCAGCAGCCTTTCCCAGGGTAGGGAGCAGTACTTC
TRBJ2-1 | few | TRBD2 | TRBV7-7 | CASSPSGLAKDEQFF | TGTGCCAGCAGCCCTTCGGGACTAGCGAAAGATGAGCAGTTCTTC
TRBJ2-7 | NA | TRBD2 | TRBV4-2 | CASSPGTSGRAMSYEQYF | TGTGCCAGCAGCCCCGGGACTAGCGGGAGGGCCATGTCCTACGAGCAGTACTTC
TRBJ2-1 | once | TRBD1 | TRBV7-9 | CASSISEDRAFF | TGTGCCAGCAGCATCAGCGAGGACAGGGCGTTCTTC
TRBJ2-7 | NA | TRBD1 | TRBV5-5 | CASSLVGQGSYEQYF | TGTGCCAGCAGCTTGGTAGGACAGGGATCCTACGAGCAGTACTTC
TRBJ2-2 | NA | NA | TRBV9 | CASSALQGINGELFF | TGTGCCAGCAGCGCCCTACAGGGTATCAACGGGGAGCTGTTTTTT
TRBJ1-1 | NA | TRBD1 | TRBV2 | CASIGTGAIKEAFF | TGTGCCAGCATCGGGACAGGGGCTATCAAAGAGGCTTTCTTT
TRBJ2-3 | NA | TRBD2 | TRBV9 | CASSVWPSGDYSTDTQYF | TGTGCCAGCAGCGTATGGCCTAGCGGGGACTATAGCACAGATACGCAGTATTTT
TRBJ2-1 | NA | TRBD1 | TRBV28 | CASSFPGQSQFF | TGTGCCAGCAGTTTTCCGGGACAGTCGCAGTTCTTC
TRBJ1-2 | NA | NA | TRBV27 | CASSRGGAGGVYGYTF | TGTGCCAGCAGTCGCGGGGGGGCGGGAGGGGTCTATGGCTACACCTTC
TRBJ1-6 | NA | TRBD1 | TRBV9 | CASSPRTGVNSPLHF | TGTGCCAGCAGCCCAAGGACAGGGGTTAATTCACCCCTCCACTTT
TRBJ1-1 | few | TRBD1 | TRBV30 | CAWSVGQGYPSAFF | TGTGCCTGGAGTGTAGGACAGGGGTACCCGTCGGCTTTCTTT
TRBJ1-1 | NA | NA | TRBV7-3 | CASSLLPNGEAFF | TGTGCCAGCAGCTTACTACCAAACGGGGAAGCTTTCTTT
TRBJ2-6 | NA | NA | TRBV6-6 | CASRPGHDNVLTF | TGTGCCAGCAGGCCGGGACACGACAACGTCCTGACTTTC
TRBJ1-1 | NA | TRBD1 | TRBV7-3 | CASSLRPQGAFENTEAFF | TGTGCCAGCAGCTTACGGCCACAGGGGGCTTTCGAGAACACTGAAGCTTTCTTT
TRBJ2-1 | NA | TRBD2 | TRBV6-1 | CASRALAGGPNEQFF | TGTGCCAGCAGAGCCCTAGCGGGGGGGCCAAATGAGCAGTTCTTC
TRBJ2-7 | few | NA | TRBV18 | CASSPAPGLHYEQYF | TGTGCCAGCTCACCAGCCCCGGGATTACACTACGAGCAGTACTTC
TRBJ2-5 | NA | NA | TRBV10-3 | CAISEAQVETQYF | TGTGCCATCAGTGAAGCGCAAGTAGAGACCCAGTACTTC
TRBJ2-3 | few | NA | TRBV6-5 | CASSYAGTTDTQYF | TGTGCCAGCAGTTACGCGGGGACCACAGATACGCAGTATTTT
TRBJ1-1 | NA | TRBD1 | TRBV9 | CASSPQDRVVSTEAFF | TGTGCCAGCAGCCCACAGGACAGGGTGGTGAGCACTGAAGCTTTCTTT
TRBJ1-5 | NA | TRBD1 | TRBV5-1 | CVSRRDSDSNQPQHF | TGCGTCAGCAGACGGGACAGTGATAGCAATCAGCCCCAGCATTTT
TRBJ1-6 | NA | TRBD1 | TRBV7-9 | CASSLRATGFDSPLHF | TGTGCCAGCAGCTTAAGGGCGACAGGGTTTGATTCACCCCTCCACTTT
TRBJ1-2 | NA | NA | TRBV28 | CASTSQGPYGYTF | TGTGCCAGCACCTCACAGGGTCCCTATGGCTACACCTTC
TRBJ2-7 | few | NA | TRBV7-9 | CASSFIGYRNSYEQYF | TGTGCCAGCAGCTTCATTGGTTACAGGAATTCCTACGAGCAGTACTTC
TRBJ1-5 | many | NA | TRBV10-3 | CAIGGADGNQPQHF | TGTGCCATCGGGGGCGCGGATGGCAATCAGCCCCAGCATTTT
TRBJ2-4 | NA | NA | TRBV28 | CASSTGLTLGRYF | TGTGCCAGCAGCACGGGACTGACATTAGGGCGGTACTTC
TRBJ1-5 | NA | TRBD1 | TRBV4-1 | CASSQQTGKWQPQHF | TGCGCCAGCAGCCAGCAGACAGGGAAGTGGCAGCCCCAGCATTTT
TRBJ2-3 | NA | TRBD2 | TRBV6-6 | CASRPGTSGTDTQYF | TGTGCCAGCAGACCCGGGACTAGCGGCACAGATACGCAGTATTTT
TRBJ2-3 | NA | TRBD1 | TRBV29-1 | CSAEGTGSTFTDTQYF | TGCAGCGCCGAGGGGACAGGGTCTACTTTCACAGATACGCAGTATTTT
TRBJ2-1 | NA | TRBD2 | TRBV19 | CASSPRLAGGNNEQFF | TGTGCCAGTAGTCCCCGACTAGCGGGAGGGAACAATGAGCAGTTCTTC
TRBJ1-6 | few | NA | TRBV27 | CASRPESSYNSPLHF | TGTGCCAGCAGGCCGGAGAGCTCCTATAATTCACCCCTCCACTTT
TRBJ2-7 | NA | TRBD1 | TRBV6-5 | CASRIGQGVVEQYF | TGTGCCAGCAGGATCGGACAGGGAGTAGTCGAGCAGTACTTC
TRBJ2-6 | NA | NA | TRBV4-1 | CASSQEGGRVPHVLTF | TGCGCCAGCAGCCAAGAAGGAGGGCGGGTGCCCCACGTCCTGACTTTC
TRBJ2-2 | NA | TRBD2 | TRBV19 | CASSIRLAGSTGELFF | TGTGCCAGTAGTATTCGGCTAGCGGGTAGCACCGGGGAGCTGTTTTTT